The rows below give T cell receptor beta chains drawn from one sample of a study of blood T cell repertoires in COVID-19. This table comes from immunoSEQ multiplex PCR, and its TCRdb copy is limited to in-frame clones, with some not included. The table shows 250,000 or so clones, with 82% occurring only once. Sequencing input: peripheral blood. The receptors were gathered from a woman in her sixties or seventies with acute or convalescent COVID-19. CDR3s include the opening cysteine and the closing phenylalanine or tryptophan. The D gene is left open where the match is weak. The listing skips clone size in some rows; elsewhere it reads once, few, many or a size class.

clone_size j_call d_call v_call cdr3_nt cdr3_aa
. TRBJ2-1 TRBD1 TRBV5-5 TGTGCCAGCAGCGCCCGGACAGGGGAGTGGGATGAGCAGTTCTTC CASSARTGEWDEQFF
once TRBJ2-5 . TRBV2 TGTGCCAGCAGACGCGATAGTCAAGAGACCCAGTACTTC CASRRDSQETQYF
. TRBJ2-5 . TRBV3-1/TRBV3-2 TGTGCCAGCAGCCAGTCAGGCGGAGGCAGTGAGACCCAGTACTTC CASSQSGGGSETQYF
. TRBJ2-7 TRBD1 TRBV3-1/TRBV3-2 TGTGCCAGCAGCCAAATCACCGGGACAGGGGGACCCTACGAGCAGTACTTC CASSQITGTGGPYEQYF
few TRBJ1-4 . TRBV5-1 TGCGCCAGCAGGACCGGGACGGGGGATGAAAAACTGTTTTTT CASRTGTGDEKLFF
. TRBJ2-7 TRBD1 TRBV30 TGTGCCTGGAGTTCTTTATCAACAGGGGGCGCTGAATTC CAWSSLSTGGAEF
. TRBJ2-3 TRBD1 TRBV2 TGTGCCAGCGGGGACAGGGTGGGCACAGATACGCAGTATTTT CASGDRVGTDTQYF
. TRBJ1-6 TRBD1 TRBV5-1 TGCGCCAGCAGCTTTGTAAAGGGGACAGGGGGCGCAAAAAATTCACCCCTCCACTTT CASSFVKGTGGAKNSPLHF
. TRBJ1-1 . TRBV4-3 TGCGCCAGCAGCCAAGAGGTCGAGACTGAAGCTTTCTTT CASSQEVETEAFF
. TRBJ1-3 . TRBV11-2 TGTGCCAGCAGCTTAGTTGGCAGGGACTCTGGAAACACCATATATTTT CASSLVGRDSGNTIYF
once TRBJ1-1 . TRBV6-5 TGTGCCAGCATCCTAGGAGGGCCGAACACTGAAGCTTTCTTT CASILGGPNTEAFF
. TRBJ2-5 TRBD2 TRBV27 TGTGCCAGCAGTTTATGGGAGGGGCTCCAAGAGACCCAGTACTTC CASSLWEGLQETQYF
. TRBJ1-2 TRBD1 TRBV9 TGTGCCAGCAGCGAAAGTGGGACAGGGGTGAATGGCTACACCTTC CASSESGTGVNGYTF
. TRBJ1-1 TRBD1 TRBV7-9 TGTGCCAGCAGCTTACCGGGACAGCCTAACACTGAAGCTTTCTTT CASSLPGQPNTEAFF
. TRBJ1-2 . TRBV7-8 TGTGCCAGCAGCTCAACAGCTAACTATGGCTACACCTTC CASSSTANYGYTF
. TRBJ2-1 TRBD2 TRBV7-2 TGTGCCAGCAGCTTAGACCCTAGCGGGGATGAGCAGTTCTTC CASSLDPSGDEQFF
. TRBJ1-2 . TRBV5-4 TGTGCCAGCAGCTTACAACAGGGTGTCTATGGCTACACCTTC CASSLQQGVYGYTF
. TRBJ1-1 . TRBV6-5 TGTGCCAGCAACTTACTAGGCAATCAGGTGTTCGCTTTCTTT CASNLLGNQVFAFF
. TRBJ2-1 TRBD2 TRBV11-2 TGTGCCAGCAGCACTAGCGGAAGATACAATGAGCAGTTCTTC CASSTSGRYNEQFF
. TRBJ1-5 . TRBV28 TGTGCCAGCAGTTACCGGGACATCCAGCATTTT CASSYRDIQHF
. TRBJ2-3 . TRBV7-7 TGTGCTAGCAGCTTAATAGGACAGAGCACAGATACGCAGTATTTT CASSLIGQSTDTQYF
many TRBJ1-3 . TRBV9 TGTGCCAGCAGCCCGAGGGCGGGCCGCGCTGGAAACACCATATATTTT CASSPRAGRAGNTIYF
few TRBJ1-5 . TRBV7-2 TGTGCCAGCAGCTTAAGAGAAGGGGCCCAGCCCCAGCATTTT CASSLREGAQPQHF
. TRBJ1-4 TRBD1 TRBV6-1 TGTGCCAGCAGTGACTACGGGACAGGGTATGTCGGGAAACTGTTTTTT CASSDYGTGYVGKLFF